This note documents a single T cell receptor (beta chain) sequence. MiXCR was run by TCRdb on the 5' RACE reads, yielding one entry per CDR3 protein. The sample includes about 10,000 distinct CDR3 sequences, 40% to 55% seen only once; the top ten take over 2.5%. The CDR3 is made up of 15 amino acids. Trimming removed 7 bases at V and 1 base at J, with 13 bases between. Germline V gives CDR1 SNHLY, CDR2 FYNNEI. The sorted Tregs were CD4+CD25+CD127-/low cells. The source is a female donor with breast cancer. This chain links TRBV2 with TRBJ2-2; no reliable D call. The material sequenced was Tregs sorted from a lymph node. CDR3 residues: CASTKGDLNTGELFF. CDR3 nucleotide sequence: TGTGCCAGCACAAAAGGCGACCTGAACACCGGGGAGCTGTTTTTT.